This TCR beta chain is from a study of blood T cell repertoires in COVID-19. As for the study in general: Samples of COVID-19 (acute and convalescent) were obtained from the United States, Italy and Spain. Nucleic acid was either cDNA or gDNA, and it came from T cells, B-cell-depleted T cells, or PBMCs.

Trimming pared 2 bases from V and 5 bases from J, leaving 10 bases between. The CDR3 is made up of 13 amino acids. Germline lookup yields CDR1 SGHKS and CDR2 YYEKEE (reference sequence). Original data processing: Amplification with reference gene primers provided the estimates of nucleated cell counts. Data came from immunoSEQ multiplex PCR; TCRdb stores just in-frame clones and leaves some out. That table is the source of V, J and clone size, and D and trimming were worked out from the DNA. This table holds roughly 140,000 clones, roughly nine tenths found once. Sequencing was performed on peripheral blood. The J gene is TRBJ2-5, the V gene TRBV5-5; D is possibly TRBD1 (5 bases). This TCR was recovered from a woman between 35 and 50 years old with acute or convalescent COVID-19. The CDR3 reads CASSLTGWETQYF. The CDR3 DNA reads as TGTGCCAGCAGCTTAACAGGTTGGGAGACCCAGTACTTC.